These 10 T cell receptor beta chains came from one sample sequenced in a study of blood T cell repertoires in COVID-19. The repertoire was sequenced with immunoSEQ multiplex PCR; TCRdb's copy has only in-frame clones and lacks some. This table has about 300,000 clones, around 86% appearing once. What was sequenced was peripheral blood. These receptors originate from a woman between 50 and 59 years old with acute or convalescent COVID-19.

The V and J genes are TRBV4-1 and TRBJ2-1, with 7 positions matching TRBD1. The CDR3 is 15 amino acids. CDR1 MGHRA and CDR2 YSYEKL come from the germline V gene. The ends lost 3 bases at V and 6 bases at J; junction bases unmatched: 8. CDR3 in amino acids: CASSQFRDSGNEQFF. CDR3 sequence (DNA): TGCGCCAGCAGCCAGTTCCGGGACAGCGGCAATGAGCAGTTCTTC.

Written as DNA, the CDR3 is TGTGCCAGCAGTTCCAGGGTAATCGAGCAGTACTTC. Protein sequence: CASSSRVIEQYF. The V call is TRBV28, the J call TRBJ2-7, with a tentative D call TRBD1 (5 bases). Germline V gene data show CDR1 as MDHEN and CDR2 as SYDVKM. V lost 4 bases and J 6 bases, leaving 10 bases between the germline ends. The length of the CDR3 is 12 residues.

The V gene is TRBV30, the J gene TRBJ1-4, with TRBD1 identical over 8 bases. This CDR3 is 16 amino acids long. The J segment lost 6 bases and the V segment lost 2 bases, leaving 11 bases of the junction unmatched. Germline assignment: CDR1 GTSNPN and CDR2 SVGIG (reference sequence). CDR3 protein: CAWSTSPGTGYEKLFF. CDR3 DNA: TGTGCCTGGAGTACGTCCCCCGGGACAGGCTATGAAAAACTGTTTTTT.

The CDR3 DNA reads TGTGCCAGCCTCGGACAGGGGGCATGGCAGCCCCAGCATTTT. It specifies CASLGQGAWQPQHF. The rearrangement links TRBV28 to TRBJ1-5, with 11 bases lining up with TRBD1. The CDR3 loop spans 14 amino acids. J gave up 7 bases and V 8 bases, and 7 bases lay outside the gene matches. Germline CDR1 MDHEN, CDR2 SYDVKM.

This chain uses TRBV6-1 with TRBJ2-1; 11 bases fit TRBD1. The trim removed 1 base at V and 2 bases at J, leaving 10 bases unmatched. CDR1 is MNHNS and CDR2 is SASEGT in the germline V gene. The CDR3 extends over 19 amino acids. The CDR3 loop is CASSEGRTGGFPPYNEQFF. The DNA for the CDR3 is TGTGCCAGCAGTGAAGGTCGGACAGGGGGCTTCCCTCCCTACAATGAGCAGTTCTTC.

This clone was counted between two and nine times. The CDR3, as DNA: TGCGCCAGCAGCGGGCCTAGCGGGGTCTCCTACGAGCAGTACTTC. As protein: CASSGPSGVSYEQYF. This sequence joins TRBV5-1 and TRBJ2-7; 9 positions agree with TRBD2. After removal of 4 bases from V and 0 bases from J, the junction contained 5 bases not matched to a gene. CDR1 and CDR2 from the germline V gene are SGHRS and YFSETQ. CDR3 length: 15 residues.

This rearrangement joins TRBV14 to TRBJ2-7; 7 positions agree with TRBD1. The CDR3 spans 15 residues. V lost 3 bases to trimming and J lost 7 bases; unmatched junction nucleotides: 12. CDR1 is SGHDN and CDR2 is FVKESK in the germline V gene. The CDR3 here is CASSQETGIWREQYF. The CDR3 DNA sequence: TGTGCCAGCAGCCAGGAGACAGGGATATGGAGGGAGCAGTACTTC. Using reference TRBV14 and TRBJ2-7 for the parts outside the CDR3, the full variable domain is EAGVTQFPSHSVIEKGQTVTLRCDPISGHDNLYWYRRVMGKEIKFLLHFVKESKQDESGMPNNRFLAERTGGTYSTLKVQPAELEDSGVYFCASSQETGIWREQYFGPGTRLTVT.

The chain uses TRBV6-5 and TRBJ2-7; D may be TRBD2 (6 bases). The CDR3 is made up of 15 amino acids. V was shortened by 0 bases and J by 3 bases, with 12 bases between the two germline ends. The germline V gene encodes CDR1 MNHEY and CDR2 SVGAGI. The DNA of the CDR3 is TGTGCCAGCAGTTACTCGCGGGGTGAATACTACGAGCAGTACTTC. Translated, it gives CASSYSRGEYYEQYF.

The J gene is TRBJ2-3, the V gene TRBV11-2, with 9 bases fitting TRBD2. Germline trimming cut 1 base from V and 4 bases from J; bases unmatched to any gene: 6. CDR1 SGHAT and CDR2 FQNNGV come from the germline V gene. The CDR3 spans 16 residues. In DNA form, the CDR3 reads TGTGCCAGCAGCTTAGGTCGACTAGCGGTTTCAGATACGCAGTATTTT. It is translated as CASSLGRLAVSDTQYF.

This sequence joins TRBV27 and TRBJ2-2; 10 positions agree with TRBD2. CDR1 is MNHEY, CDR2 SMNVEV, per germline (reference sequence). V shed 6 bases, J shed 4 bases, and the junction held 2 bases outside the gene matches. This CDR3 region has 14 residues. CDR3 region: CASRVAGGTGELFF. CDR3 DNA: TGTGCCAGCAGGGTAGCGGGAGGCACCGGGGAGCTGTTTTTT.